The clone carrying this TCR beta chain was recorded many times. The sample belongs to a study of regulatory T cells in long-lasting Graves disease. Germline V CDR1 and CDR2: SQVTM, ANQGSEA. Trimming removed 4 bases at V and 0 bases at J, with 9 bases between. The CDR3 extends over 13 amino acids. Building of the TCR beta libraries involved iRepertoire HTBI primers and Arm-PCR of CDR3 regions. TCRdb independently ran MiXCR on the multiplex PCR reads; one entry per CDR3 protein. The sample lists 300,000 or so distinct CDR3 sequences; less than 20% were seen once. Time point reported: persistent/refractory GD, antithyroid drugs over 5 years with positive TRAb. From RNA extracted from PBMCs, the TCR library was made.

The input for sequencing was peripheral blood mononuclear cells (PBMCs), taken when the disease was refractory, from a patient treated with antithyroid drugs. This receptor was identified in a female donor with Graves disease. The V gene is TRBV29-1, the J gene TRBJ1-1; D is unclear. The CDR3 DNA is TGCAGCGTTGGTCCGGGATTGAACACTGAAGCTTTCTTT. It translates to CSVGPGLNTEAFF.